This T cell receptor beta chain was retrieved from a study of siplizumab effects on memory and regulatory T cells. Study observations and caveats: Proliferating clones, CD4+ or CD8+, lacked an assignable naive or memory phenotype in roughly 80-97% of cases.

Trimming removed 7 bases from V and 4 bases from J, with 13 bases in between. CDR1 and CDR2 (germline): MNHEY, SVGAGI. This CDR3 has 13 amino acids. Assays captured around 97,000 TCR templates per sample. Sequencing used immunoSEQ multiplex PCR; TCRdb keeps in-frame clones, though not all of them. The sample has approximately 120,000 clones, 93% seen once. Remarks on this clone: Its antigen is not known.

Sequenced input: non-Treg CD4+ T cells sorted from blood. The clonotype comes from a human donor in good health. The chain uses TRBV6-5 and TRBJ1-1, with unresolved D. CDR3 region: CASITRLGTEAFF. The CDR3 nucleotides read TGTGCCAGCATTACGAGGTTGGGCACTGAAGCTTTCTTT.